This T cell receptor beta chain originates from a study of PD-1 blockade in classical Hodgkin lymphoma. Germline V gene data show CDR1 as SEHNR and CDR2 as FQNEAQ (reference sequence). The CDR3 length is 14 residues. V was clipped by 3 bases and J by 4 bases, with 12 bases between them. Each patient's relapse followed autologous stem cell transplantation, and brentuximab vedotin exposure varied. Negative selection with magnetic separation was used to purify CD4+ T cells from thawed PBMCs. Repertoires were generated with immunoSEQ multiplex PCR, while TCRdb's copy carries only in-frame clones and drops some. The sample holds 25,000 to 35,000 clones, approximately 83% seen once.

The TCR was taken from a human donor with classical Hodgkin lymphoma. The J gene is TRBJ1-1, the V gene TRBV7-9; D is perhaps TRBD1 (5 bases). Source: CD4+ T cells from blood, taken at baseline. The CDR3 coding sequence is TGTGCCAGCAGCTTTCGCAGGGAGGGCACTGAAGCTTTCTTT. Its protein is CASSFRREGTEAFF. Using reference TRBV7-9 and TRBJ1-1 for the parts outside the CDR3, the full variable domain is DTGVSQNPRHKITKRGQNVTFRCDPISEHNRLYWYRQTLGQGPEFLTYFQNEAQLEKSRLLSDRFSAERPKGSFSTLEIQRTEQGDSAMYLCASSFRREGTEAFFGQGTRLTVV.